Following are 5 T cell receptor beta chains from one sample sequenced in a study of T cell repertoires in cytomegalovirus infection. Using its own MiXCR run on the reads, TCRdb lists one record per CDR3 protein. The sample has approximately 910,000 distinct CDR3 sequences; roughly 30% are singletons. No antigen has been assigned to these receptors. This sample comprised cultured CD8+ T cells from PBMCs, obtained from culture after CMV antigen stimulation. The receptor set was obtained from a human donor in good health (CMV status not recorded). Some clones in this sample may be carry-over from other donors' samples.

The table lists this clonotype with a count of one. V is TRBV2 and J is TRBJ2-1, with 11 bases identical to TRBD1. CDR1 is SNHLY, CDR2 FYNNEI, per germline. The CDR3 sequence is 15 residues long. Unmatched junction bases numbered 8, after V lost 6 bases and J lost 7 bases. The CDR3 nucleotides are TGTGCCAGCAGAGGCCGGGACAGGGGGTCAAATGAGCAGTTCTTC. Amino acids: CASRGRDRGSNEQFF.

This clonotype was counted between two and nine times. This chain's CDR3 is CSARDQGYGYTF. In DNA form, the CDR3 reads TGCAGTGCTAGAGATCAGGGCTATGGCTACACCTTC. The J gene is TRBJ1-2, the V gene TRBV20-1, with D tentatively TRBD1 (5 bases). Between the trimmed V and J ends, which lost 0 bases and 4 bases, there was a span of 6 bases. The V gene's germline CDR1 is DFQATT and CDR2 SNEGSKA (reference sequence). The CDR3 loop spans 12 amino acids.

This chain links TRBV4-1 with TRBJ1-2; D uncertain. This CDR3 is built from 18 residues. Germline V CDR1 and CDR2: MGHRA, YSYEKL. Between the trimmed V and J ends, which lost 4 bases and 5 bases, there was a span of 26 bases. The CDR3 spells CASSPIGRWRVLGYGYTF. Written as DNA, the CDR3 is TGCGCCAGCAGCCCGATTGGTCGATGGAGGGTATTGGGATATGGCTACACCTTC.

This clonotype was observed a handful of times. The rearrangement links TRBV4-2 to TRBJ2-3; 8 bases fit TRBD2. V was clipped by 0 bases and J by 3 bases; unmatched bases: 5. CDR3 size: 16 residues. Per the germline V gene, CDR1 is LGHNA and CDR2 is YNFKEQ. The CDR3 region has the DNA TGTGCCAGCAGCCAAGAGACTCGGGGGGGAACAGATACGCAGTATTTT. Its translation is CASSQETRGGTDTQYF.

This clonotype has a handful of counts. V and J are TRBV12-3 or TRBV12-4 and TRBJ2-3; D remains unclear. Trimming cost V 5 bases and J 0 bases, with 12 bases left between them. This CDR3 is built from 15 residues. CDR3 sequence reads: CASSRLNPSTDTQYF. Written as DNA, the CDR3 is TGTGCCAGCAGTCGACTTAATCCTAGCACAGATACGCAGTATTTT.